The entry below gives a single T cell receptor (beta chain) sequence along with its context. Its antigen is still unknown. The data stem from a study of shared clonotypes between healthy human individuals. General study findings and limits: Relative to memory subsets, naive subsets generally showed larger estimated richness.

CDR3 size: 14 residues. CDR1 is MDHEN and CDR2 is SYDVKM in the germline V gene. V was clipped by 6 bases and J by 6 bases, with 15 bases between them. The table came from immunoSEQ multiplex PCR; TCRdb's copy has only in-frame clones and leaves some out. The sample has over a million clones; more than 75% are singletons. The chain is built from TRBV28 and TRBJ1-5; no firm D call. The source material was memory CD4+ T cells from PBMCs. The subset here: CD45RA-negative fraction. The sequence came from a man younger than 30 in good health. Some clones in this sample may be carry-over from other donors' samples. Written as DNA, the CDR3 is TGTGCCAGCAGCCCCCTTAGGGTTGTTCAGCCCCAGCATTTT. Protein: CASSPLRVVQPQHF.